The 5 T cell receptor beta chains below were found in one sample sequenced in a study of T cell responses to AZD1222 COVID-19 vaccine. Some clones are missing from TCRdb's copy, which holds only in-frame ones; the method was immunoSEQ multiplex PCR. The sample records 95,000 to 100,000 clones, roughly 86% being singletons. The specimen comprised peripheral blood, sampled on day 0 of AZD1222 vaccination. The receptors come from an adult in good health.

This chain joins TRBV5-1 and TRBJ2-2, with a possible D match to TRBD1 (5 bases). Trimming cost V 4 bases and J 2 bases, with 9 bases left between them. The CDR3 totals 14 residues. Germline CDR1 reads SGHRS; CDR2 reads YFSETQ. The chain's CDR3 is CASSPTANTGELFF. Written as DNA, the CDR3 is TGCGCCAGCAGCCCGACAGCTAACACCGGGGAGCTGTTTTTT.

The chain links TRBV19 to TRBJ1-2, with TRBD1 matching over 11 bases. Losses at the gene ends were 8 bases for V and 3 bases for J; bases not matched to a gene: 8. In germline, CDR1 is LNHDA, CDR2 SQIVND (reference sequence). CDR3 length: 15 amino acids. The CDR3 DNA reads TGTGCCAGTCACCTGCCGGGACAGGGGGACTATGGCTACACCTTC. Translation: CASHLPGQGDYGYTF.

The chain has TRBV12-3 or TRBV12-4 and TRBJ1-2; D is uncertain. This CDR3 has 13 residues. Between the trimmed V and J ends, which lost 6 bases and 7 bases, there was a span of 15 bases. DNA of the CDR3: TGTGCCAGCAGGCGGGCAGGAGAGGGTGGCTACACCTTC. Translated: CASRRAGEGGYTF.

The V gene is TRBV7-2, the J gene TRBJ1-5, with a tentative D call TRBD1 (6 bases). Per germline, CDR1 SGHTA and CDR2 FQGNSA. V was pared by 3 bases and J by 0 bases, with 6 bases between. The CDR3 totals 14 residues. The CDR3 bases are TGTGCCAGCAGCTTGACAGGTAGCAATCAGCCCCAGCATTTT. Translation gives CASSLTGSNQPQHF.

The V and J genes are TRBV3-1 (or the pseudogene TRBV3-2) and TRBJ2-5; D unclear. Germline CDR1 reads LGHDT; CDR2 reads YNNKEL (reference sequence). V gave up 3 bases and J gave up 5 bases, with 10 bases separating them. The CDR3 runs 13 residues. The CDR3 DNA reads as TGTGCCAGCAGCCAGGAACCCGGGGAGACCCAGTACTTC. Its translation is CASSQEPGETQYF.